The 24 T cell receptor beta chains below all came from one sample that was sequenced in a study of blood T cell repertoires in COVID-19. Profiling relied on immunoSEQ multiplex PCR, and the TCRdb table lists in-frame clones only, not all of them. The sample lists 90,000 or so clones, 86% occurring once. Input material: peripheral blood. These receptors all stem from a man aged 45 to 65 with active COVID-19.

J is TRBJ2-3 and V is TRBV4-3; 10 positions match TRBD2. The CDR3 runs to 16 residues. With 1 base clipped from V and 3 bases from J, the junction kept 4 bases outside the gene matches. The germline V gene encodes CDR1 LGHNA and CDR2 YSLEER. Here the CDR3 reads CASSQGASGGTDTQYF. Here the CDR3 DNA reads TGCGCCAGCAGCCAAGGGGCTAGCGGGGGTACAGATACGCAGTATTTT.

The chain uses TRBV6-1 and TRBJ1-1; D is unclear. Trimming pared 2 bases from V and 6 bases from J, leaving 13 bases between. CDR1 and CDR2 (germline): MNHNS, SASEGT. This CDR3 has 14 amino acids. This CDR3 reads CASSEIREKPEAFF. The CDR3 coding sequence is TGTGCCAGCAGTGAAATAAGGGAGAAGCCTGAAGCTTTCTTT.

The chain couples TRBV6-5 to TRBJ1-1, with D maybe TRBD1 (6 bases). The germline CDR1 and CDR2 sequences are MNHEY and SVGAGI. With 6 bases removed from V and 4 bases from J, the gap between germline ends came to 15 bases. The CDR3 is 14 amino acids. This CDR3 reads CASRTGRGATEAFF. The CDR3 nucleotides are TGTGCCAGCAGGACGGGCAGGGGAGCCACTGAAGCTTTCTTT.

CDR3 nucleotides: TGTGCCAGCAGGGGCGATGGGTCCTACGAGCAGTACTTC. This translates into CASRGDGSYEQYF. This chain connects TRBV7-8 to TRBJ2-7, with D uncertain. V lost 6 bases, J lost 1 base, and 10 bases lay in between. Germline CDR1 reads SGHVS; CDR2 reads FQNEAQ. The CDR3 spans 13 residues.

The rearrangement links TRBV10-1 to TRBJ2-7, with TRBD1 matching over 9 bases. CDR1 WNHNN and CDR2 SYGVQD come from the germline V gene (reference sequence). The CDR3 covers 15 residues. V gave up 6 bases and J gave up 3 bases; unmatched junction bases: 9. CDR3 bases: TGCGCCAGCAGGAGACTCCGGGACAGGGTCTACGAGCAGTACTTC. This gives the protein CASRRLRDRVYEQYF.

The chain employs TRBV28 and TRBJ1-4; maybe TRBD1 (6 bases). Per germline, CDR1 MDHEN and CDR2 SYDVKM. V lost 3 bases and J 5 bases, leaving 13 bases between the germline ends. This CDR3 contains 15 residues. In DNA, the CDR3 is TGTGCCAGCAGTTTCATCAGGGGCCTAAATGAAAAACTGTTTTTT. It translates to CASSFIRGLNEKLFF.

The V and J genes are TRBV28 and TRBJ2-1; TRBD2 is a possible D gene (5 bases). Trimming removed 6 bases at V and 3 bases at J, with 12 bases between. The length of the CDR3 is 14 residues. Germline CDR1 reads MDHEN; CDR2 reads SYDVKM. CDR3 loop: CASRAERSYNEQFF. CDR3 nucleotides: TGTGCCAGCAGGGCGGAGCGGAGCTACAATGAGCAGTTCTTC.

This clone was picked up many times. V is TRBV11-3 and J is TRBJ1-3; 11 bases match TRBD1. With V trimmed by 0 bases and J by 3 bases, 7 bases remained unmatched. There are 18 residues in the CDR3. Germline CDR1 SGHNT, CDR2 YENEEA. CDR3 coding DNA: TGTGCCAGCAGCTTAGAGTCTAGGGGACAGGGGGATGGAAACACCATATATTTT. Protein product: CASSLESRGQGDGNTIYF.

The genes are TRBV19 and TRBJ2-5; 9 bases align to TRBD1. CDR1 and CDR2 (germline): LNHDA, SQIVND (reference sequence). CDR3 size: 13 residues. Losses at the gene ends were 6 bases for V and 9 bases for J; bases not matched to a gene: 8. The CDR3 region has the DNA TGTGCCAGTAGCTCTTACAGGGGGCAGGCCCAGTACTTC. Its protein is CASSSYRGQAQYF.

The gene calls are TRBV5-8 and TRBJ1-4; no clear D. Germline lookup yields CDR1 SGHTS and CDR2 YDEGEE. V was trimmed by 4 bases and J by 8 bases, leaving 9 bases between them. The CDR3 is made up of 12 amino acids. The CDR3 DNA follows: TGTGCCAGCAGCCTCACCGGGGAAAAACTGTTTTTT. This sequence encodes CASSLTGEKLFF.

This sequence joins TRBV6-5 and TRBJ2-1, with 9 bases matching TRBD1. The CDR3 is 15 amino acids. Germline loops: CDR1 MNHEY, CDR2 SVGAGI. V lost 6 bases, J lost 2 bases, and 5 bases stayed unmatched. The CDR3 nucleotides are TGTGCCAGCAGCCGGACAGGGGCTCCCTACAATGAGCAGTTCTTC. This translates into CASSRTGAPYNEQFF.

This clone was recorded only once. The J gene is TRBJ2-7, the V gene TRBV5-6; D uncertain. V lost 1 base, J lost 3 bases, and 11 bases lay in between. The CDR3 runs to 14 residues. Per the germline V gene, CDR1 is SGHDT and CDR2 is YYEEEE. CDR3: CASSLPDTGYEQYF. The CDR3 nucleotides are TGTGCCAGCAGCTTGCCTGACACTGGCTACGAGCAGTACTTC. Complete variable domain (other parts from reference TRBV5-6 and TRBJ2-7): DAGVTQSPTHLIKTRGQQVTLRCSPKSGHDTVSWYQQALGQGPQFIFQYYEEEERQRGNFPDRFSGHQFPNYSSELNVNALLLGDSALYLCASSLPDTGYEQYFGPGTRLTVT.

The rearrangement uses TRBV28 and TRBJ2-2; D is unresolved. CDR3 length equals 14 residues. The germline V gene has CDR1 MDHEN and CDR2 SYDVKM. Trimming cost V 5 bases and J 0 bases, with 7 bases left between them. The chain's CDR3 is CASSQVPNTGELFF. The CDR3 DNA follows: TGTGCCAGCAGTCAGGTCCCGAACACCGGGGAGCTGTTTTTT.

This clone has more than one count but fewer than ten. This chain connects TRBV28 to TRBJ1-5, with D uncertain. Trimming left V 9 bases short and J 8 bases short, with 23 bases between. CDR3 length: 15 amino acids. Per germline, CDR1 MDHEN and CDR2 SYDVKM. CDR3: CASHGGSNPQEPQHF. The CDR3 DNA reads TGTGCCAGTCACGGAGGGAGCAATCCCCAAGAGCCCCAGCATTTT.

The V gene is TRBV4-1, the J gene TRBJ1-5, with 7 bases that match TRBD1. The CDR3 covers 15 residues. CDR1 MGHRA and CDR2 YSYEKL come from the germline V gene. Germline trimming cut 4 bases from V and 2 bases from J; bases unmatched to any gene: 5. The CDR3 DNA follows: TGCGCCAGCAGCCGTTCCACAGGGGGCAATCAGCCCCAGCATTTT. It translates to CASSRSTGGNQPQHF.

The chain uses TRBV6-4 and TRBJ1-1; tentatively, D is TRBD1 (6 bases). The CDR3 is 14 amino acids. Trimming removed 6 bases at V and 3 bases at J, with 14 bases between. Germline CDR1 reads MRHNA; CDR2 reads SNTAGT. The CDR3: CASRATGEDTEAFF. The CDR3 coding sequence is TGTGCCAGCAGGGCGACAGGCGAGGACACTGAAGCTTTCTTT.

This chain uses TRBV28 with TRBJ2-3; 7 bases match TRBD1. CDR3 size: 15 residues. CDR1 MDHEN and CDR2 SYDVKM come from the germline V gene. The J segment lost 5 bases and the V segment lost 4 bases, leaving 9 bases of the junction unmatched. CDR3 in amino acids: CASSSPGTARDTQYF. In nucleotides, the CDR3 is TGTGCCAGCAGTTCTCCCGGGACAGCAAGAGATACGCAGTATTTT.

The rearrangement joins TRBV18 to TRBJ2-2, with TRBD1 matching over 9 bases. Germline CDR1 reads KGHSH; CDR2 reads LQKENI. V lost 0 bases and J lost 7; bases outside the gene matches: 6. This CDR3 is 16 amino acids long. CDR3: CASSPPGQGAGGELFF. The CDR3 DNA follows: TGTGCCAGCTCACCACCGGGACAGGGTGCCGGCGGGGAGCTGTTTTTT.

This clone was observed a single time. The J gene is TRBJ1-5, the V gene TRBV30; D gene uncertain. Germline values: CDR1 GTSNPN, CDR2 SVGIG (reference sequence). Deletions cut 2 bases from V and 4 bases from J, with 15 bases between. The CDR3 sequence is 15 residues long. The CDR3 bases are TGTGCCTGGAGTCCAACCTCCCTAGGTAATCAGCCCCAGCATTTT. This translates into CAWSPTSLGNQPQHF.

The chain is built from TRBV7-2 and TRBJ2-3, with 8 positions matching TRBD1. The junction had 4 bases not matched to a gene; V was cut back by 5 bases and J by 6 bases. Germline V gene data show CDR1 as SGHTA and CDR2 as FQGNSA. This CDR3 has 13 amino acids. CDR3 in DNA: TGTGCCAGCAGCGCGCAGGGGGCGGATACGCAGTATTTT. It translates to CASSAQGADTQYF. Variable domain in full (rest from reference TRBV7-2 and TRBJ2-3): GAGVSQSPSNKVTEKGKDVELRCDPISGHTALYWYRQSLGQGLEFLIYFQGNSAPDKSGLPSDRFSAERTGGSVSTLTIQRTQQEDSAVYLCASSAQGADTQYFGPGTRLTVL.

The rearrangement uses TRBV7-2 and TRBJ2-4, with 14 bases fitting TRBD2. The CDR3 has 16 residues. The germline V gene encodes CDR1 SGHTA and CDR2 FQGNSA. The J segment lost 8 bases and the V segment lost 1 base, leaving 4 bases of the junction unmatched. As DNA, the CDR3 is TGTGCCAGCAGCTTAGGACTAGCGGGAGGGAGGGACATTCAGTACTTC. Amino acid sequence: CASSLGLAGGRDIQYF.

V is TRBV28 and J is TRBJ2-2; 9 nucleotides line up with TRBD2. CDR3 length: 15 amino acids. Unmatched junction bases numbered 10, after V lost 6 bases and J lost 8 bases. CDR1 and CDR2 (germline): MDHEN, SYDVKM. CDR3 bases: TGTGCCAGCAGCTTTAGCGGGAGATTGCGGGGGGAGCTGTTTTTT. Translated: CASSFSGRLRGELFF.

CDR3 DNA sequence: TGTGCCAGCAGCCAAACTGCGACTAGCGCCTACGAGCAGTACTTC. This translates into CASSQTATSAYEQYF. This rearrangement joins TRBV4-2 to TRBJ2-7, with 8 bases that match TRBD2. The V gene's germline CDR1 is LGHNA and CDR2 YNFKEQ. Trimming cost V 2 bases and J 2 bases; bases outside gene matches: 5. The CDR3 covers 15 residues.

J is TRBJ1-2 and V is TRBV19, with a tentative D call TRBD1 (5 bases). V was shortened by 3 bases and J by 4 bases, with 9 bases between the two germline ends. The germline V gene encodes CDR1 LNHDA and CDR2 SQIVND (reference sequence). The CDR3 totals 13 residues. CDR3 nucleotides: TGTGCCAGTAGTATCACAGGATCCTATGGCTACACCTTC. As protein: CASSITGSYGYTF.